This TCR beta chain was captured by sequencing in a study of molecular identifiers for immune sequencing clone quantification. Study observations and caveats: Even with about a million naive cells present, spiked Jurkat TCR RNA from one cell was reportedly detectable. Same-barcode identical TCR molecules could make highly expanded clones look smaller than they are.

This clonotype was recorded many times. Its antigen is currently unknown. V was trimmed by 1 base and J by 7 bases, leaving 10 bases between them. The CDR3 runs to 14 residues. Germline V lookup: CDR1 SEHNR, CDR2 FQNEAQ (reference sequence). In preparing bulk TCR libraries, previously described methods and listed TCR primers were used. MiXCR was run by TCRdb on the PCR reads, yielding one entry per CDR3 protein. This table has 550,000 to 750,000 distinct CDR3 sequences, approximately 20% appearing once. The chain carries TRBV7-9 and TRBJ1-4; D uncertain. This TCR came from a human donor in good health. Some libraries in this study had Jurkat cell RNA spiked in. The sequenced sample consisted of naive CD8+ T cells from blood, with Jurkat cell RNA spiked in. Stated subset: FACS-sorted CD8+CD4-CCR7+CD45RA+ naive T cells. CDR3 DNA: TGTGCCAGCAGCTTAGTTTTGGACGGTGAAAAACTGTTTTTT. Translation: CASSLVLDGEKLFF.